The present entry profiles one T cell receptor beta chain with its context. The data are from a study of blood T cell repertoires in COVID-19. For the study at large: In each case, the material was cDNA or gDNA derived from T cells, B-cell-depleted T cells, or PBMCs.

Profiled with immunoSEQ multiplex PCR; TCRdb holds only in-frame clones, not every one. The sample has some 96,000 clones, more than 65% seen once. The clonotype was recovered from a man between 65 and 85 years old with active or convalescent COVID-19. What was sequenced was peripheral blood.

CDR3 in DNA: TGTGCCAGCAGTTTTAGGGGAAGGGACAGGGGGTTACCTCAAGCTTTCTTT. It is translated as CASSFRGRDRGLPQAFF. The chain combines TRBV28 with TRBJ1-1; 11 bases map to TRBD1. The ends lost 3 bases at V and 9 bases at J; junction bases unmatched: 15. This CDR3 is built from 17 residues. Per the germline V gene, CDR1 is MDHEN and CDR2 is SYDVKM.